The clone carrying this T cell receptor beta chain has more than one count but fewer than ten. The antigen is not known. The CDR3 contains 14 residues. V was shortened by 3 bases and J by 4 bases, with 11 bases between the two germline ends. Germline CDR1 reads SGHTA; CDR2 reads FQGNSA. This sample is part of a study of identical twins. The study, taken as a whole, reports: While abundant cord blood beta clonotypes carried fewer insertions, memory repertoires showed no such pattern. These conclusions were based on statistical analysis (cross-sectional, not following the same donors).

Each cDNA held unique molecular identifiers, and template switching gave it a universal primer site. TCRdb reanalysed the 5' RACE reads using MiXCR and keeps one entry per CDR3 protein. There are hundreds of thousands of distinct CDR3 sequences in the sample; roughly 6.2% occur only once, and 1.5% to 2% lies in the top ten. This chain uses TRBV7-2 with TRBJ2-3, with TRBD2 as a possible D gene (6 bases). Sequencing was done on a sample of naive T cells sorted from blood. This sequence was found in a man between 18 and 29 years old in good health. The CDR3 loop is CASSLDWGADTQYF. CDR3 nucleotide sequence: TGTGCCAGCAGCTTGGATTGGGGGGCAGATACGCAGTATTTT.